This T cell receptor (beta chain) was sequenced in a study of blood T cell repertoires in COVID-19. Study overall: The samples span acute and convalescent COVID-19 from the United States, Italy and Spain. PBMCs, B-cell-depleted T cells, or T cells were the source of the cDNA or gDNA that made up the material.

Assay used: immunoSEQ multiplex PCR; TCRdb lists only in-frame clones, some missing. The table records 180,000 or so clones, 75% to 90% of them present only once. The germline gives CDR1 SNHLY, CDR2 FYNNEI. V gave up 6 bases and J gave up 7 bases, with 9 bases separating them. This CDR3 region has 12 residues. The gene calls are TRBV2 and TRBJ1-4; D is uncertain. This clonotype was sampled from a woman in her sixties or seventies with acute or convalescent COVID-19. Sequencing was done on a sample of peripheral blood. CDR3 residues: CASSGEAEKLFF. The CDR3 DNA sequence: TGTGCCAGCAGCGGGGAAGCTGAAAAACTGTTTTTT. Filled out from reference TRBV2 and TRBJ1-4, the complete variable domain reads EPEVTQTPSHQVTQMGQEVILRCVPISNHLYFYWYRQILGQKVEFLVSFYNNEISEKSEIFDDQFSVERPDGSNFTLKIRSTKLEDSAMYFCASSGEAEKLFFGSGTQLSVL.